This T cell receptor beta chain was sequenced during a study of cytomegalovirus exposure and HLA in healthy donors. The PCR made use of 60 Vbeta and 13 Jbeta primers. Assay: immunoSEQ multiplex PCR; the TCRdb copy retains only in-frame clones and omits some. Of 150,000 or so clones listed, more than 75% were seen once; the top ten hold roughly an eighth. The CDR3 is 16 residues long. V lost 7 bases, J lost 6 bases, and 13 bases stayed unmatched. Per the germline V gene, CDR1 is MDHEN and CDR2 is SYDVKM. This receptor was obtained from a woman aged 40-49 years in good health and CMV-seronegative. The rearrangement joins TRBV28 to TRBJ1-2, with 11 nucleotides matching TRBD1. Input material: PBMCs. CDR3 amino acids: CASTVGQGAISHGYTF. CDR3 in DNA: TGTGCCAGCACAGTCGGACAGGGGGCGATTAGTCATGGCTACACCTTC.